This is a list of T cell receptor beta chains from one sample in a study of blood T cell repertoires in COVID-19. Clones were sequenced by immunoSEQ multiplex PCR, and TCRdb holds only the in-frame ones, with some missing. The data contain some 190,000 clones, more than 70% of them singletons. Sequenced: PBMCs or T cells enriched from blood (not recorded which). These receptors were taken from a man in his forties with acute COVID-19. Each CDR3 is given with its conserved first and last residue. The D gene is left open where the match is weak. Some rows have no size entry. The others give once, few or many, or a class for an expanded clone.

D	size	V	J	CDR3	DNA
.	.	TRBV2	TRBJ2-4	CASSLQGLLAKNIQYF	TGTGCCAGCAGTCTACAGGGTTTGCTAGCCAAAAACATTCAGTACTTC
.	.	TRBV15	TRBJ2-2	CATSTRTGMNGELFF	TGTGCCACCAGCACTCGGACGGGGATGAACGGGGAGCTGTTTTTT
.	.	TRBV18	TRBJ1-1	CASSAGGSNTEAFF	TGTGCCAGCTCCGCGGGAGGGAGTAACACTGAAGCTTTCTTT
TRBD1	few	TRBV15	TRBJ1-1	CATSREKGANTEAFF	TGTGCCACCAGCCGTGAGAAGGGGGCTAACACTGAAGCTTTCTTT
TRBD2	.	TRBV4-1	TRBJ2-7	CASSQGRLALRYEQYF	TGCGCCAGCAGCCAAGGCCGACTAGCCCTTAGGTACGAGCAGTACTTC
.	.	TRBV18	TRBJ1-2	CASSALQEGGYTF	TGTGCCAGCTCGGCACTTCAGGAGGGCGGCTACACCTTC
TRBD1	.	TRBV5-1	TRBJ2-3	CASSLTGQGTDTQYF	TGCGCCAGCAGCTTGACGGGACAGGGCACAGATACGCAGTATTTT
TRBD1	.	TRBV6-4	TRBJ2-1	CASKTGSSYNEQFF	TGTGCCAGCAAGACAGGGAGCTCCTACAATGAGCAGTTCTTC
TRBD2	.	TRBV7-2	TRBJ2-1	CASSPAGTSGAPVEFF	TGTGCCAGCAGCCCCGCCGGGACTAGCGGGGCCCCTGTTGAGTTCTTC
TRBD1	.	TRBV27	TRBJ1-5	CASGSGGLSNQPQHF	TGTGCCAGCGGGTCAGGGGGTCTAAGCAATCAGCCCCAGCATTTT
TRBD2	.	TRBV4-3	TRBJ2-1	CASSRLLAGEGNEQFF	TGCGCCAGCAGCCGCTTACTAGCGGGAGAGGGCAATGAGCAGTTCTTC
.	.	TRBV20-1	TRBJ2-1	CSASGQVLINEQFF	TGCAGTGCTAGTGGGCAGGTATTGATCAATGAGCAGTTCTTC
.	.	TRBV28	TRBJ2-1	CASSLLGLDYNEQFF	TGTGCCAGCAGTTTATTAGGACTGGACTACAATGAGCAGTTCTTC
.	.	TRBV4-1	TRBJ2-1	CASSQGGNEYNEQFF	TGCGCCAGCAGTCAAGGAGGGAACGAATACAATGAGCAGTTCTTC
TRBD1	few	TRBV18	TRBJ1-1	CASSPLTGRRISEAFF	TGTGCCAGCTCACCGCTGACAGGGAGACGTATTTCTGAAGCTTTCTTT
.	.	TRBV5-1	TRBJ2-7	CASSLNINYEQYF	TGCGCCAGCAGCTTAAACATCAACTACGAGCAGTACTTC
TRBD1	.	TRBV9	TRBJ1-2	CASNVDGTGVYGYTF	TGTGCCAGCAACGTGGACGGGACAGGTGTCTATGGCTACACCTTC
.	.	TRBV19	TRBJ1-5	CASSSIPGAVYQPQHF	TGTGCCAGTAGTTCAATCCCGGGAGCAGTTTATCAGCCCCAGCATTTT
.	.	TRBV18	TRBJ1-1	CASSPVRGGVNTEAFF	TGTGCCAGCTCACCGGTCAGGGGTGGGGTGAACACTGAAGCTTTCTTT
.	.	TRBV3-1/TRBV3-2	TRBJ1-1	CASSQDRGKAFF	TGTGCCAGCAGCCAAGATAGAGGAAAAGCTTTCTTT
TRBD1	.	TRBV18	TRBJ1-1	CASSQDRAEAFF	TGTGCCAGCTCACAGGACAGGGCTGAAGCTTTCTTT
.	.	TRBV9	TRBJ1-6	CASSARDSSVGSPLHF	TGTGCCAGCAGCGCCCGGGACTCTTCGGTCGGTTCACCCCTCCACTTT